This entry lists 32 T cell receptor beta chains sequenced from one sample in a study of technical replicates of blood from a handful of donors. Sequencing used immunoSEQ multiplex PCR; TCRdb keeps in-frame clones, though not all of them. The data show approximately 75,000 clones, with approximately 97% seen just once and about 0.29% held by the top ten. Input material: T cells isolated from PBMCs. These receptors all stem from a human donor in good health.

The chain recombines TRBV29-1 with TRBJ1-1, with D perhaps TRBD1 (5 bases). The CDR3 spans 14 residues. CDR1 and CDR2 (germline): SQVTM, ANQGSEA. With 7 bases removed from V and 1 base from J, the gap between germline ends came to 16 bases. The CDR3 region has the DNA TGCAGCGCTAACAACGACAGATGGAACACTGAAGCTTTCTTT. It specifies CSANNDRWNTEAFF.

The rearrangement uses TRBV4-3 and TRBJ2-2, with a possible D match to TRBD2 (5 bases). The length of the CDR3 is 15 residues. The V and J ends lost 4 bases and 5 bases respectively, with 14 bases between them. CDR1 is LGHNA and CDR2 is YSLEER in the germline V gene. DNA of the CDR3: TGCGCCAGCAGCCGGGAGTTAGAAAGAACCGGGGAGCTGTTTTTT. Translation gives CASSRELERTGELFF.

This chain uses TRBV30 with TRBJ2-7, with a possible D match to TRBD2 (5 bases). Trimming cost V 0 bases and J 5 bases, with 8 bases left between them. Germline CDR1 reads GTSNPN; CDR2 reads SVGIG (reference sequence). The CDR3 sequence is 12 residues long. The CDR3 spells CAWSVPRDEQYF. DNA for the CDR3: TGTGCCTGGAGTGTACCGAGGGACGAGCAGTACTTC.

The chain is built from TRBV19 and TRBJ2-1; D might be TRBD2 (5 bases). Trimming left V 5 bases short and J 0 bases short, with 11 bases between. The CDR3 has 15 amino acids. The germline gives CDR1 LNHDA, CDR2 SQIVND (reference sequence). The CDR3 loop is CASSPGVSSYNEQFF. The CDR3 DNA follows: TGTGCCAGTAGTCCCGGGGTTAGCTCCTACAATGAGCAGTTCTTC.

The J gene is TRBJ2-1, the V gene TRBV9; D is possibly TRBD1 (8 bases). The CDR3 is 14 amino acids. Trimming stripped 3 bases from V and 15 bases from J, with 22 bases between. CDR1 SGDLS and CDR2 YYNGEE come from the germline V gene. The CDR3 sequence: CASSAHLGGDRLFF. The CDR3 DNA reads TGTGCCAGCAGCGCCCATCTAGGGGGGGACAGGCTGTTCTTC. The full variable domain, in which reference TRBV9 and TRBJ2-1 provide the parts outside the CDR3, is DSGVTQTPKHLITATGQRVTLRCSPRSGDLSVYWYQQSLDQGLQFLIQYYNGEERAKGNILERFSAQQFPDLHSELNLSSLELGDSALYFCASSAHLGGDRLFFGPGTRLTVL.

This rearrangement joins TRBV6-5 to TRBJ2-3; D might be TRBD2 (6 bases). The V end was cut by 0 bases, the J end by 2 bases, with 9 bases between. This CDR3 has 15 residues. From germline, CDR1 is MNHEY and CDR2 SVGAGI. The CDR3 DNA sequence: TGTGCCAGCAGTTACTCGGAGGGAGACACAGATACGCAGTATTTT. This translates into CASSYSEGDTDTQYF.

The J gene is TRBJ2-3, the V gene TRBV5-1; D is perhaps TRBD1 (5 bases). This CDR3 region has 15 residues. The V gene lost 0 bases and the J gene lost 1 base, with 9 bases spanning the gap. Germline loops: CDR1 SGHRS, CDR2 YFSETQ. This CDR3 is CASSLAPGRTDTQYF. CDR3 nucleotide sequence: TGCGCCAGCAGCTTGGCCCCAGGGCGCACAGATACGCAGTATTTT.

The gene calls are TRBV6-1 and TRBJ1-2; D might be TRBD1 (5 bases). V was cut by 6 bases and J by 5 bases, with 16 bases left in between. The CDR3 has 14 residues. Germline-derived CDR1 and CDR2 are MNHNS and SASEGT. CDR3 sequence: CASRIPGILYGYTF. CDR3 DNA: TGTGCCAGCAGGATTCCAGGGATCCTATATGGCTACACCTTC.

This chain uses TRBV4-3 with TRBJ2-1; tentatively, D is TRBD2 (5 bases). The CDR3 runs to 14 residues. Germline values: CDR1 LGHNA, CDR2 YSLEER. The germline V and J ends were trimmed by 0 bases and 10 bases, with 13 bases remaining between them. The CDR3 loop is CASSQEEVAWEQFF. CDR3 nucleotide sequence: TGCGCCAGCAGCCAAGAGGAGGTAGCGTGGGAGCAGTTCTTC.

V and J are TRBV14 and TRBJ2-1; 10 positions agree with TRBD2. This CDR3 has 16 residues. J gave up 4 bases and V 4 bases, and 7 bases lay outside the gene matches. Per the germline V gene, CDR1 is SGHDN and CDR2 is FVKESK. The CDR3 DNA sequence: TGTGCCAGCAGCCCCGTGACTAGCGGGTTTTACAATGAGCAGTTCTTC. It encodes CASSPVTSGFYNEQFF.

The chain uses TRBV9 and TRBJ2-1, with no clear D. V lost 0 bases to trimming and J lost 0 bases, with 7 bases between them. The CDR3 is 15 residues long. Germline CDR1 and CDR2: SGDLS and YYNGEE. The CDR3 here is CASSVGSYSYNEQFF. Written as DNA, the CDR3 is TGTGCCAGCAGCGTAGGTTCCTACTCCTACAATGAGCAGTTCTTC.

V gene TRBV7-9 combines with J gene TRBJ2-7; possible D gene TRBD1, 5 bases. Germline V CDR1 and CDR2: SEHNR, FQNEAQ (reference sequence). V lost 3 bases to trimming and J lost 2 bases, with 8 bases between them. There are 13 residues in the CDR3. This CDR3 reads CASSLSTAYEQYF. The CDR3 DNA is TGTGCCAGCAGCTTGTCGACAGCCTACGAGCAGTACTTC.

J is TRBJ2-7 and V is TRBV6-5; 9 positions match TRBD2. The CDR3 is 16 residues long. J lost 2 bases, V lost 1 base, and 6 bases had no gene match. Germline V gene sequence: CDR1 MNHEY, CDR2 SVGAGI. The CDR3 DNA follows: TGTGCCAGCAGTTACTATCGGCGGGAGGGCCCCTACGAGCAGTACTTC. This sequence encodes CASSYYRREGPYEQYF.

This clone occurred a few times. The genes are TRBV19 and TRBJ1-1; D gene ambiguous. The CDR3 covers 12 residues. Trimming cost V 1 base and J 5 bases, with 5 bases left between them. The V gene's germline CDR1 is LNHDA and CDR2 SQIVND (reference sequence). CDR3 in amino acids: CASSIAETEAFF. The CDR3 bases are TGTGCCAGTAGTATAGCGGAGACTGAAGCTTTCTTT.

This chain connects TRBV7-8 to TRBJ1-3, with 9 bases matching TRBD1. J lost 4 bases, V lost 3 bases, and 7 bases had no gene match. CDR3 length: 16 amino acids. Germline V lookup: CDR1 SGHVS, CDR2 FQNEAQ. CDR3 sequence: CASSFSGTGIGNTIYF. CDR3 nucleotide sequence: TGTGCCAGCAGCTTTTCCGGGACAGGGATCGGAAACACCATATATTTT.

The chain couples TRBV5-4 to TRBJ2-3; TRBD2 matches 9 bases. Trimming cost V 7 bases and J 3 bases; bases outside gene matches: 6. The CDR3 is made up of 14 amino acids. CDR1 is SGHNT and CDR2 is YYREEE in the germline V gene (reference sequence). CDR3 loop: CASAAGGPTDTQYF. The DNA for the CDR3 is TGTGCCAGCGCCGCGGGAGGGCCAACAGATACGCAGTATTTT.

The chain is built from TRBV6-4 and TRBJ1-5; 7 bases are shared with TRBD1. This CDR3 has 15 residues. J lost 6 bases, V lost 2 bases, and 7 bases had no gene match. Looked up from germline, CDR1 is MRHNA and CDR2 is SNTAGT. CDR3 region: CASSDEAGGSQPQHF. Written as DNA, the CDR3 is TGTGCCAGCAGTGACGAAGCAGGGGGGAGTCAGCCCCAGCATTTT.

V is TRBV4-2 and J is TRBJ1-3, with D possibly matching TRBD1 (5 bases). V lost 2 bases and J 3 bases, leaving 11 bases between the germline ends. The CDR3 sequence is 15 residues long. CDR1 and CDR2 (germline): LGHNA, YNFKEQ. CDR3 amino acids: CASSQSRGIGNTIYF. Here the CDR3 DNA reads TGTGCCAGCAGCCAAAGCCGGGGGATTGGAAACACCATATATTTT.

The V call is TRBV30, the J call TRBJ2-7, with TRBD1 as a possible D gene (6 bases). Germline assignment: CDR1 GTSNPN and CDR2 SVGIG (reference sequence). CDR3 length equals 14 residues. V was shortened by 2 bases and J by 3 bases, with 14 bases between the two germline ends. The CDR3, as DNA: TGTGCCTGGAGTCTAGGACAGATAAACTACGAGCAGTACTTC. As protein: CAWSLGQINYEQYF.

The rearrangement links TRBV6-5 to TRBJ1-3; tentative D call: TRBD1 (5 bases). Trimming left V 3 bases short and J 1 base short, with 10 bases between. Per the germline V gene, CDR1 is MNHEY and CDR2 is SVGAGI. This CDR3 has 15 amino acids. The CDR3 region has the DNA TGTGCCAGCAGTTATTCAGGGCGGTCTGGAAACACCATATATTTT. Protein sequence: CASSYSGRSGNTIYF.

The chain has TRBV9 and TRBJ2-3, with D perhaps TRBD2 (5 bases). Germline CDR1 is SGDLS and CDR2 is YYNGEE. The V end lost 3 bases, the J end lost 5 bases, and 7 bases lay between the germline ends. The CDR3 is 12 amino acids. Written as DNA, the CDR3 is TGTGCCAGCAGCGCAGGAGGAGATACGCAGTATTTT. This gives the protein CASSAGGDTQYF.

This chain joins TRBV4-3 and TRBJ1-4; perhaps TRBD1 as D (5 bases). Deletions cut 6 bases from V and 3 bases from J, with 11 bases between. The CDR3 contains 14 residues. Germline CDR1 is LGHNA and CDR2 is YSLEER. CDR3 residues: CASSSYRSNEKLFF. The CDR3 DNA sequence: TGCGCCAGCAGTTCTTACAGGTCTAATGAAAAACTGTTTTTT.

J is TRBJ2-7 and V is TRBV28, with 10 bases that match TRBD1. Germline V CDR1 and CDR2: MDHEN, SYDVKM. The CDR3 is 13 amino acids. Trimming removed 8 bases from V and 2 bases from J; junction bases left unmatched: 3. The CDR3 reads CASGTGEPYEQYF. CDR3 nucleotide sequence: TGTGCCAGCGGGACAGGGGAACCCTACGAGCAGTACTTC.

The CDR3 reads CASSLEGGRLNYGYTF. Written as DNA, the CDR3 is TGTGCCAGCAGCTTAGAGGGGGGGCGGCTTAACTATGGCTACACCTTC. The V call is TRBV7-2, the J call TRBJ1-2, with a possible D match to TRBD1 (6 bases). CDR1 is SGHTA, CDR2 FQGNSA, per germline. The germline V and J ends were trimmed by 1 base and 1 base, with 13 bases remaining between them. The CDR3 covers 16 residues.

The V call is TRBV7-2, the J call TRBJ1-3, with D possibly being TRBD1 (5 bases). Trimming removed 5 bases from V and 1 base from J, with 15 bases in between. The CDR3 length is 16 residues. CDR1 and CDR2 (germline): SGHTA, FQGNSA. The CDR3 loop reads CASSQVGGFSGNTIYF. CDR3 in DNA: TGTGCCAGCAGCCAGGTGGGGGGTTTTTCTGGAAACACCATATATTTT.

The chain recombines TRBV25-1 with TRBJ1-2, with TRBD1 matching 11 bases. V trimming: 6 bases; J trimming: 4 bases; junction bases outside the gene matches: 16. The CDR3 runs to 18 residues. Germline CDR1 reads MGHDK; CDR2 reads SYGVNS. This chain's CDR3 is CASSAPPDRGPLAYGYTF. DNA for the CDR3: TGTGCCAGCAGCGCCCCCCCGGACAGGGGGCCTTTGGCCTATGGCTACACCTTC.

The chain recombines TRBV7-2 with TRBJ2-1; 7 nucleotides agree with TRBD2. Germline CDR1 is SGHTA and CDR2 is FQGNSA. J gave up 5 bases and V 1 base, and 8 bases lay outside the gene matches. The CDR3 totals 16 residues. The CDR3 is CASSLVVPSGNNEQFF. CDR3 sequence (DNA): TGTGCCAGCAGCTTAGTCGTACCTAGCGGAAACAATGAGCAGTTCTTC.

The V and J genes are TRBV30 and TRBJ2-2, with TRBD1 as a possible D gene (5 bases). Germline CDR1 reads GTSNPN; CDR2 reads SVGIG (reference sequence). The CDR3 contains 16 residues. Trimming took 2 bases from V and 3 from J, leaving 16 bases between them. CDR3 sequence: CAWSPFQDTYTGELFF. The DNA for the CDR3 is TGTGCCTGGAGTCCCTTTCAGGACACTTACACCGGGGAGCTGTTTTTT.

This rearrangement joins TRBV10-2 to TRBJ1-5; no clear D gene. The V end lost 6 bases, the J end lost 4 bases, and 7 bases lay between the germline ends. Germline V lookup: CDR1 WSHSY, CDR2 SAAADI. This CDR3 region has 12 residues. CDR3 protein: CASRTLNQPQHF. The DNA of the CDR3 is TGCGCCAGCAGAACTCTTAATCAGCCCCAGCATTTT.

Here the CDR3 DNA reads TGTGCCAGCAGCTCCAGGCTAGCGGGAGGCCTTAGTCGCGAGCAGTACTTC. Its protein is CASSSRLAGGLSREQYF. The chain employs TRBV5-4 and TRBJ2-7; TRBD2 aligns across 11 bases. This CDR3 is built from 17 residues. Per the germline V gene, CDR1 is SGHNT and CDR2 is YYREEE (reference sequence). The V segment lost 3 bases and the J segment 6 bases; nucleotides outside the gene matches: 14. Full variable domain (rest looked up from reference TRBV5-4 and TRBJ2-7): ETGVTQSPTHLIKTRGQQVTLRCSSQSGHNTVSWYQQALGQGPQFIFQYYREEENGRGNFPPRFSGLQFPNYSSELNVNALELDDSALYLCASSSRLAGGLSREQYFGPGTRLTVT.

CDR3 protein: CAWSVFQGQLIATNEKLFF. In nucleotides, the CDR3 is TGTGCCTGGAGTGTATTTCAGGGTCAGCTAATCGCAACTAATGAAAAACTGTTTTTT. The chain joins TRBV30 to TRBJ1-4; possible D gene TRBD1, 5 bases. This CDR3 is 19 amino acids long. V gave up 0 bases and J gave up 0 bases, with 20 bases separating them. In germline, CDR1 is GTSNPN, CDR2 SVGIG (reference sequence). The full variable domain, with the rest looked up from reference TRBV30 and TRBJ1-4, is SQTIHQWPATLVQPVGSPLSLECTVEGTSNPNLYWYRQAAGRGLQLLFYSVGIGQISSEVPQNLSASRPQDRQFILSSKKLLLSDSGFYLCAWSVFQGQLIATNEKLFFGSGTQLSVL.

The rearrangement joins TRBV5-6 to TRBJ1-3; D is ambiguous. Germline values: CDR1 SGHDT, CDR2 YYEEEE. The CDR3 has 19 amino acids. Trimming took off 4 bases at V and 0 bases at J, with 23 bases between the two ends. CDR3 region: CASSGVGSGSGLSGNTIYF. The CDR3 nucleotides read TGTGCCAGCAGCGGGGTTGGGTCCGGGAGTGGGCTCTCTGGAAACACCATATATTTT.